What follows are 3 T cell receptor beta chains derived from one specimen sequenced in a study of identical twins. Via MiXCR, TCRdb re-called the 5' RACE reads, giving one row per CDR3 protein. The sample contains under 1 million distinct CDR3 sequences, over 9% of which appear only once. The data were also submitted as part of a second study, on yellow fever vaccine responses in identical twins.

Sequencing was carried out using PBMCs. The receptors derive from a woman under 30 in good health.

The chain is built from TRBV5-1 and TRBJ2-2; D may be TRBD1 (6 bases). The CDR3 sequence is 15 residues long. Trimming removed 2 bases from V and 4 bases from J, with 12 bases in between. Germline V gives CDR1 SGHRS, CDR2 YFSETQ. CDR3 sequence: CASSFSGDGTGELFF. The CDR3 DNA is TGCGCCAGCAGCTTTTCAGGGGACGGCACCGGGGAGCTGTTTTTT.

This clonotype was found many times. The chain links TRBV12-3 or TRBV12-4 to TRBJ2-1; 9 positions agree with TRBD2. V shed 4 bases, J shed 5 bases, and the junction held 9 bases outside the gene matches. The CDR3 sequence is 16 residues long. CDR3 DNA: TGTGCCAGCAGTTCCTTCAGACTAGCGGTAGACAATGAGCAGTTCTTC. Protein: CASSSFRLAVDNEQFF.

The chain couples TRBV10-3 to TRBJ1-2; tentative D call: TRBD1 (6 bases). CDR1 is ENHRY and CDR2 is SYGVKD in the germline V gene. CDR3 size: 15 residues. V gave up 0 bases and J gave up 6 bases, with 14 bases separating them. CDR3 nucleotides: TGTGCCATCAGTGAGTCGAAGTACAGGGCCCATGGCTACACCTTC. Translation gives CAISESKYRAHGYTF.